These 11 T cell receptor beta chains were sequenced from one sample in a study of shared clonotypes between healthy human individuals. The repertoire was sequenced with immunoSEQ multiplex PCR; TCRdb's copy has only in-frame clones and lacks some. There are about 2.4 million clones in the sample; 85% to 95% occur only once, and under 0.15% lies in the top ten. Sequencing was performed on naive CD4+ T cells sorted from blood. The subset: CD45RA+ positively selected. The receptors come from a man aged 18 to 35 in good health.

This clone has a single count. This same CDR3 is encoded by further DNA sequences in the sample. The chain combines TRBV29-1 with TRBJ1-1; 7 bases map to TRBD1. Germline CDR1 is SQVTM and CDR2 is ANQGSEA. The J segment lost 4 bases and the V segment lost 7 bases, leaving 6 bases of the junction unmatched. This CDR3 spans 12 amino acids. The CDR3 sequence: CSARQGSTEAFF. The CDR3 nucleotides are TGCAGCGCGAGACAGGGATCCACTGAAGCTTTCTTT.

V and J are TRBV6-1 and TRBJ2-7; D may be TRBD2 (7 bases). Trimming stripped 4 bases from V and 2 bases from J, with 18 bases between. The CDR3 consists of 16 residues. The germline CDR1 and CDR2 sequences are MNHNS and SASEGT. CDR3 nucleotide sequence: TGTGCCAGCAGTGGGGGGAGGGGGTCGTTACCCTACGAGCAGTACTTC. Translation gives CASSGGRGSLPYEQYF.

The CDR3 loop is CASSAYPTDRDPETQYF. CDR3 nucleotides: TGTGCCAGCAGCGCCTACCCAACCGACAGGGATCCCGAGACCCAGTACTTC. This chain joins TRBV9 and TRBJ2-5; 7 nucleotides agree with TRBD1. Germline V gives CDR1 SGDLS, CDR2 YYNGEE. The CDR3 length is 17 residues. The V gene end was trimmed by 3 bases and the J gene end by 5 bases; junction bases not matched to a gene: 16.

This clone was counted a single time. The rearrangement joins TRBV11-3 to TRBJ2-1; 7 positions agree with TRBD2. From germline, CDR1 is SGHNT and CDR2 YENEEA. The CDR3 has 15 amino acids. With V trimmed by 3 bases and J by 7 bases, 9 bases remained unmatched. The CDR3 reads CASSFEGGSRNEQFF. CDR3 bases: TGTGCCAGCAGCTTTGAAGGCGGGAGTAGGAATGAGCAGTTCTTC. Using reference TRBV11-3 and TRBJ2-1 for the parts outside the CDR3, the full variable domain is EAGVVQSPRYKIIEKKQPVAFWCNPISGHNTLYWYLQNLGQGPELLIRYENEEAVDDSQLPKDRFSAERLKGVDSTLKIQPAELGDSAVYLCASSFEGGSRNEQFFGPGTRLTVL.

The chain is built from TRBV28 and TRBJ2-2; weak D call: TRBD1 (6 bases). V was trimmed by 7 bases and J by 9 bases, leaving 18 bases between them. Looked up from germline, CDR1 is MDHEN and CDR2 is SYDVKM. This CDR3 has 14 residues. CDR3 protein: CASTLEQGARELFF. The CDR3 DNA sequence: TGTGCCAGCACTTTGGAACAGGGCGCCCGGGAGCTGTTTTTT.

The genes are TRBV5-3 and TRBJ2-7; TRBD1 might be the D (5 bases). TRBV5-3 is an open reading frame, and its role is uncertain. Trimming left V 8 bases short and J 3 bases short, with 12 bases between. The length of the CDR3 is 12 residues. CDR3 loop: CASSQGFYEQYF. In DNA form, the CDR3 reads TGTGCCAGCAGCCAGGGATTCTACGAGCAGTACTTC.

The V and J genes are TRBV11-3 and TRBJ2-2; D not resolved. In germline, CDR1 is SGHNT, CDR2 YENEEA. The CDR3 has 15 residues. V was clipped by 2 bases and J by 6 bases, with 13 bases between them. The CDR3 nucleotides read TGTGCCAGCAGCTTATCGAGCTTAGACTCCGGGGAGCTGTTTTTT. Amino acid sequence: CASSLSSLDSGELFF.

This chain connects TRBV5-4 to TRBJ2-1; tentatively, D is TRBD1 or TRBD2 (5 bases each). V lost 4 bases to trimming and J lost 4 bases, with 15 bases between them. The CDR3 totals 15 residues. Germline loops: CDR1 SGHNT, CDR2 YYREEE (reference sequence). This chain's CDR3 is CASSTGTLGYNEQFF. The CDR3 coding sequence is TGTGCCAGCAGCACCGGGACGCTGGGGTACAATGAGCAGTTCTTC.

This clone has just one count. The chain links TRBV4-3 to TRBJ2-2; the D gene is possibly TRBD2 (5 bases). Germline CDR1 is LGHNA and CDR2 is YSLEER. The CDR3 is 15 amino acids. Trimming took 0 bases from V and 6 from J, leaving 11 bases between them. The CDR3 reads CASSQDIVRAGELFF. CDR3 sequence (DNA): TGCGCCAGCAGCCAAGATATTGTGAGGGCCGGGGAGCTGTTTTTT.

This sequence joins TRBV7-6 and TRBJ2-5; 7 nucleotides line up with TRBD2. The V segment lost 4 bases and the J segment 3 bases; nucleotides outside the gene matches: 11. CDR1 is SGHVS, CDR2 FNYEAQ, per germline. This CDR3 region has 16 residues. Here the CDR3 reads CASSSVAGLAEETQYF. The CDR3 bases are TGTGCCAGCAGCTCGGTAGCAGGTCTAGCGGAAGAGACCCAGTACTTC.

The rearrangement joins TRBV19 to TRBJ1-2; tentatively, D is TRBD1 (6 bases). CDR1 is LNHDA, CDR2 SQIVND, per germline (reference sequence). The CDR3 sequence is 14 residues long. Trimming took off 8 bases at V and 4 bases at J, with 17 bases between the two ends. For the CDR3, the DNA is TGTGCCAGTGCTCCCCCGGGGGGCGGCTATGGCTACACCTTC. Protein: CASAPPGGGYGYTF. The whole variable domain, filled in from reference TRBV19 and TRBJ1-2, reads DGGITQSPKYLFRKEGQNVTLSCEQNLNHDAMYWYRQDPGQGLRLIYYSQIVNDFQKGDIAEGYSVSREKKESFPLTVTSAQKNPTAFYLCASAPPGGGYGYTFGSGTRLTVV.